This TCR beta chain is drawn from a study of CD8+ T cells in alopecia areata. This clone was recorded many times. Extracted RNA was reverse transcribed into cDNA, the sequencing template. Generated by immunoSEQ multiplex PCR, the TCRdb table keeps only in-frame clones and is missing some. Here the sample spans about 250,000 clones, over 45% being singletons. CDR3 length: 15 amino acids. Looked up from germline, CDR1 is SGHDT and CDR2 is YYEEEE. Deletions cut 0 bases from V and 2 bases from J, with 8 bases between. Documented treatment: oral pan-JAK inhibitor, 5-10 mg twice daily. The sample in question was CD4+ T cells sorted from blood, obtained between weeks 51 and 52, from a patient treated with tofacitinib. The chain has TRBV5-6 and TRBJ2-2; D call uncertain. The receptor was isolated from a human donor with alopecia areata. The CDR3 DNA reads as TGTGCCAGCAGCTTGGGGGCAGAAAACACCGGGGAGCTGTTTTTT. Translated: CASSLGAENTGELFF.